The sample holds one count of the clone carrying this T cell receptor (beta chain). With 3 bases removed from V and 1 base from J, the gap between germline ends came to 6 bases. The CDR3 sequence is 12 residues long. From germline, CDR1 is DFQATT and CDR2 SNEGSKA (reference sequence). These data come from a study of blood T cell repertoires in COVID-19. Whole-study context: Samples of COVID-19 (acute and convalescent) were obtained from the United States, Italy and Spain. PBMCs, B-cell-depleted T cells, or T cells were the source of the cDNA or gDNA that made up the material.

In the study's own analysis: Counts of nucleated cells, estimated from reference gene primer amplification, were obtained. The data were produced by immunoSEQ multiplex PCR, yet TCRdb's version contains in-frame clones alone and is incomplete. V and J calls and clone size come straight from that table; D and trimming were deduced from the DNA. The sample carries about 130,000 clones, roughly 79% recorded once. The V call is TRBV20-1, the J call TRBJ1-1; D is unclear. Sequencing was done on a sample of peripheral blood. The TCR originated in a human donor in a cohort sampled during active COVID-19. CDR3 in DNA: TGCAGTGCTAGTATTAGGAACACTGAAGCTTTCTTT. Translating gives CSASIRNTEAFF.